This TCR beta chain was found in a study of control samples from healthy donors and cancer patients. This clone was recorded once. CDR3 length equals 14 residues. V dropped 7 bases and J dropped 2 bases, with 14 bases sitting between them. The germline V gene encodes CDR1 MNHNY and CDR2 SVGAGI (reference sequence). Assay used: immunoSEQ multiplex PCR; TCRdb lists only in-frame clones, some missing. The sample records under 65,000 clones, approximately 86% being singletons. Material: PBMCs. The rearrangement uses TRBV6-6 and TRBJ1-1; unclear D gene. The receptor was derived from a woman aged 45-65 years with lung cancer. CDR3 region: CASILAGVNTEAFF. In DNA, the CDR3 is TGTGCCAGCATCCTAGCCGGGGTAAACACTGAAGCTTTCTTT.